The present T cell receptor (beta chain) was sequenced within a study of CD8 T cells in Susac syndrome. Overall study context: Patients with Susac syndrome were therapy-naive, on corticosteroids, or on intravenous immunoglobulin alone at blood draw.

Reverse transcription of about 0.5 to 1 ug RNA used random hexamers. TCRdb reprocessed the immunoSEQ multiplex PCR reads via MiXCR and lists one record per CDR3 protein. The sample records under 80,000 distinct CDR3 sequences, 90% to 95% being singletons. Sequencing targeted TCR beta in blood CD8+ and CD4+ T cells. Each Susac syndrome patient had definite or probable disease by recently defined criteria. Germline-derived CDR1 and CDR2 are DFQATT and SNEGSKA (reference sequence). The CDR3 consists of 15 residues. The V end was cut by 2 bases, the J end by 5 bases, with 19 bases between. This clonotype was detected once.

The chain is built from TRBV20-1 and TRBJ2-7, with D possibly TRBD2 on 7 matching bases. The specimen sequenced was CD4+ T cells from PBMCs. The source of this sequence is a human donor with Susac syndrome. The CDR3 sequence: CSARKRGGRYDEQYF. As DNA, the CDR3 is TGCAGTGCTAGAAAGAGGGGGGGCCGGTACGACGAGCAGTACTTC.